The 9 T cell receptor beta chains reported below all come from one sample, sequenced in a study of blood T cells in healthy people across ages. A second PCR of 7 to 11 cycles used a sample-barcoded 5' primer and a J-beta primer mix. In TCRdb, the 5' RACE reads were re-called with MiXCR into one record per CDR3 protein. This sample carries roughly 1,000,000 distinct CDR3 sequences, 20% to 25% of them seen once, and the ten largest clones take around 0.75%. This same sample was also taken into another study, of T cells of mothers and their children.

The sample taken for sequencing was blood. These receptors came from a girl aged 2 to 9 in good health.

The chain has TRBV7-2 and TRBJ2-3; tentative D call: TRBD2 (6 bases). From germline, CDR1 is SGHTA and CDR2 FQGNSA. V dropped 6 bases and J dropped 7 bases, with 11 bases sitting between them. The CDR3 covers 12 residues. The CDR3 DNA is TGTGCCAGCAGTTTTAGCGGTTATACGCAGTATTTT. Translating gives CASSFSGYTQYF.

This clonotype was observed a few times. CDR3 sequence (DNA): TGCGCCAGCAGCTCTACAGGGGACCAAGAGACCCAGTACTTC. It encodes CASSSTGDQETQYF. The V gene is TRBV5-1, the J gene TRBJ2-5; 7 bases fit TRBD1. The CDR3 length is 14 residues. Germline assignment: CDR1 SGHRS and CDR2 YFSETQ. Trimming removed 3 bases from V and 0 bases from J; junction bases left unmatched: 2.

This clonotype appeared a few times. The rearrangement joins TRBV7-9 to TRBJ1-4; D gene ambiguous. From germline, CDR1 is SEHNR and CDR2 FQNEAQ (reference sequence). CDR3 length: 15 residues. Trimming took 2 bases from V and 1 from J, leaving 8 bases between them. This CDR3 reads CASSLWEGTNEKLFF. CDR3 DNA: TGTGCCAGCAGCTTATGGGAGGGAACTAATGAAAAACTGTTTTTT. The full variable domain, in which reference TRBV7-9 and TRBJ1-4 provide the parts outside the CDR3, is DTGVSQNPRHKITKRGQNVTFRCDPISEHNRLYWYRQTLGQGPEFLTYFQNEAQLEKSRLLSDRFSAERPKGSFSTLEIQRTEQGDSAMYLCASSLWEGTNEKLFFGSGTQLSVL.

This clonotype was seen a handful of times. The chain couples TRBV6-2 or TRBV6-3 to TRBJ2-7, with 9 bases identical to TRBD1. The CDR3 totals 16 residues. V lost 6 bases, J lost 5 bases, and 14 bases stayed unmatched. Germline CDR1 reads MNHEY; CDR2 reads SVGEGT. CDR3 nucleotides: TGTGCCAGCAGCCCCTCGCGAGGGACAGGGTACCACGAGCAGTACTTC. Its protein product is CASSPSRGTGYHEQYF.

Comments on this clonotype: The junction shows a germline mismatch at one end, possibly a read error. The V gene is TRBV4-1, the J gene TRBJ2-7; 7 nucleotides line up with TRBD1. Per germline, CDR1 MGHRA and CDR2 YSYEKL. This CDR3 has 13 amino acids. The CDR3 region has the DNA TGCGCCAGCAGCCAAGGGGACAGTTACGAGCAGTGCTTC. Its translation is CASSQGDSYEQCF.

This clonotype has just a few counts. This sequence may be a read error, since a much larger clone differs from it by one base. This chain joins TRBV6-5 and TRBJ2-7, with 7 bases lining up with TRBD2. CDR3 length equals 11 residues. Germline CDR1 MNHEY, CDR2 SVGAGI. V shed 6 bases, J shed 6 bases, and the junction held 2 bases outside the gene matches. CDR3 nucleotides: TGTGCCAGCAGGGGGGGGTTCGAGCAGTACTTC. Its translation is CASRGGFEQYF.

This rearrangement joins TRBV7-9 to TRBJ2-5; the D is unclear. The germline V gene encodes CDR1 SEHNR and CDR2 FQNEAQ (reference sequence). This CDR3 is built from 12 residues. V was clipped by 4 bases and J by 5 bases, with 8 bases between them. CDR3 region: CASSSHRETQYF. CDR3 DNA sequence: TGTGCCAGCAGCTCCCACCGGGAGACCCAGTACTTC.

In this sample, this clonotype turned up a few times. The chain links TRBV4-3 to TRBJ2-2, with D unclear. This CDR3 region has 16 residues. The V end was cut by 0 bases, the J end by 5 bases, with 13 bases between. Germline assignment: CDR1 LGHNA and CDR2 YSLEER. CDR3 in amino acids: CASSQEIGLSTGELFF. The DNA for the CDR3 is TGCGCCAGCAGCCAAGAGATTGGTCTTTCAACCGGGGAGCTGTTTTTT.

This clonotype has only a few counts. The chain employs TRBV7-2 and TRBJ2-5; the D gene is possibly TRBD2 (5 bases). V shed 5 bases and J shed 2 bases, with 18 bases lying between them. The germline gives CDR1 SGHTA, CDR2 FQGNSA. The length of the CDR3 is 16 residues. CDR3 residues: CASSQLGVYWQETQYF. CDR3 bases: TGTGCCAGCAGCCAACTAGGCGTCTATTGGCAAGAGACCCAGTACTTC.